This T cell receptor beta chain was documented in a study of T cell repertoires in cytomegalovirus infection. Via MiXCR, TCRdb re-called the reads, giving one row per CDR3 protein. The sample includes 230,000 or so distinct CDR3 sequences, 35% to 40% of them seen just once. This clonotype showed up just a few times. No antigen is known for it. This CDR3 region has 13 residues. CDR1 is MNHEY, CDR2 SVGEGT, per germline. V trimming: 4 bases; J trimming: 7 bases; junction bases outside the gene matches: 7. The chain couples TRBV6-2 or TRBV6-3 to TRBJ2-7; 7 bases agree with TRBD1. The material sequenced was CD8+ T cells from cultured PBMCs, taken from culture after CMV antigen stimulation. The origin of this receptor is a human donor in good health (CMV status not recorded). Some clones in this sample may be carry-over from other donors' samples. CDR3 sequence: CASSSTGTAEQYF. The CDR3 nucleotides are TGTGCCAGCAGTTCCACCGGGACAGCAGAGCAGTACTTC.